The 14 T cell receptor beta chains below all came from one sample that was sequenced in a study of neoadjuvant nivolumab and ipilimumab in lung cancer. The data were produced by immunoSEQ multiplex PCR, yet TCRdb's version contains in-frame clones alone and is incomplete. The repertoire has 39,000 or so clones, roughly nine tenths of them found once; the top ten carry roughly 3.3%. The specimen was peripheral blood, collected before neoadjuvant nivolumab, alone or with ipilimumab. These receptors were taken from an adult with non-small cell lung cancer.

V is TRBV5-6 and J is TRBJ2-7; D may be TRBD2 (6 bases). Germline assignment: CDR1 SGHDT and CDR2 YYEEEE. Trimming stripped 4 bases from V and 0 bases from J, with 11 bases between. The CDR3 consists of 14 residues. The CDR3 loop is CASSRDFSSYEQYF. In nucleotides, the CDR3 is TGTGCCAGCAGCCGGGACTTTAGCTCCTACGAGCAGTACTTC.

The chain couples TRBV5-1 to TRBJ2-3; D could derive from TRBD1 or TRBD2 (5 bases each). The CDR3 extends over 16 amino acids. The germline V gene has CDR1 SGHRS and CDR2 YFSETQ. Trimming shortened V by 4 bases and J by 0 bases, and 15 bases separated the two germline ends. The CDR3 DNA follows: TGCGCCAGCAGCCTCTCGGGACCCCCGAGCACAGATACGCAGTATTTT. It yields the protein CASSLSGPPSTDTQYF.

In nucleotides, the CDR3 is TGCGCCAGCTCCGAAAACAGCTACTCTGGGGCCAACGTCCTGACTTTC. Translation: CASSENSYSGANVLTF. The V and J genes are TRBV5-1 and TRBJ2-6; D is undetermined. The germline V gene encodes CDR1 SGHRS and CDR2 YFSETQ. V was pared by 7 bases and J by 0 bases, with 14 bases between. This CDR3 has 16 amino acids.

This CDR3 reads CASSRDGINYEQYF. DNA for the CDR3: TGTGCCAGTAGTAGGGACGGAATCAATTACGAGCAGTACTTC. The rearrangement uses TRBV19 and TRBJ2-7; D might be TRBD1 or TRBD2, each matching 5 bases. The germline V gene has CDR1 LNHDA and CDR2 SQIVND (reference sequence). V lost 4 bases and J lost 4, with 14 bases in between. This CDR3 contains 14 residues.

The chain employs TRBV5-1 and TRBJ2-1, with D perhaps TRBD2 (5 bases). CDR1 is SGHRS and CDR2 is YFSETQ in the germline V gene. This CDR3 comprises 12 residues. The V end was cut by 0 bases, the J end by 10 bases, with 8 bases between. CDR3 DNA sequence: TGCGCCAGCAGCTTGGTATCGGGAGAGCAGTTCTTC. This encodes CASSLVSGEQFF.

The J gene is TRBJ1-1, the V gene TRBV7-9; possibly TRBD1 for D (5 bases). The germline V gene encodes CDR1 SEHNR and CDR2 FQNEAQ (reference sequence). Trimming stripped 2 bases from V and 10 bases from J, with 8 bases between. The CDR3 is made up of 11 amino acids. CDR3 region: CASSLRGAAFF. CDR3 DNA: TGTGCCAGCAGCTTACGAGGGGCAGCTTTCTTT.

The CDR3 nucleotides read TGTGCCAGCAGTTCACCGGGACCGATCTATGGCTACACCTTC. Its translation: CASSSPGPIYGYTF. This chain links TRBV27 with TRBJ1-2; D possibly corresponds to TRBD1 (5 bases). V gave up 4 bases and J gave up 4 bases, with 13 bases separating them. The CDR3 is 14 residues long. From germline, CDR1 is MNHEY and CDR2 SMNVEV (reference sequence).

The chain recombines TRBV7-9 with TRBJ2-2, with 9 positions matching TRBD2. V gave up 5 bases and J gave up 3 bases; unmatched junction bases: 7. CDR1 SEHNR and CDR2 FQNEAQ come from the germline V gene (reference sequence). The CDR3 is made up of 16 amino acids. CDR3 loop: CASSSSGSRYTGELFF. The CDR3 nucleotides read TGTGCCAGCAGCAGTAGCGGGAGTAGGTACACCGGGGAGCTGTTTTTT.

The rearrangement links TRBV5-1 to TRBJ2-2, with 8 bases identical to TRBD1. This CDR3 is 15 amino acids long. The germline gives CDR1 SGHRS, CDR2 YFSETQ. J was trimmed by 9 bases and V by 7 bases; bases with no gene match: 14. The CDR3 DNA reads as TGCGCCAGCGGGGAAGGACAGGGTAGAGCCCGGGAGCTGTTTTTT. Its protein is CASGEGQGRARELFF.

This chain connects TRBV6-1 to TRBJ2-3; TRBD2 might be the D (5 bases). The CDR3 runs to 13 residues. Trimming removed 1 base at V and 3 bases at J, with 5 bases between. Germline V gene data show CDR1 as MNHNS and CDR2 as SASEGT. CDR3 in amino acids: CASSEGETDTQYF. The CDR3 nucleotides are TGTGCCAGCAGTGAAGGGGAGACAGATACGCAGTATTTT.

A single count supports this clone. This chain joins TRBV6-1 and TRBJ2-7; 8 bases align to TRBD1. Germline V gene lookup returns CDR1 MNHNS and CDR2 SASEGT. Trimming at V came to 4 bases and at J to 4 bases, leaving 9 bases not matched to a gene. CDR3 length: 15 residues. The CDR3 is CASSGVPGQVYEQYF. As DNA, the CDR3 is TGTGCCAGCAGTGGGGTCCCGGGACAGGTGTACGAGCAGTACTTC.

The rearrangement uses TRBV10-3 and TRBJ2-7, with a tentative D call TRBD1 (6 bases). The germline V gene encodes CDR1 ENHRY and CDR2 SYGVKD. The length of the CDR3 is 15 residues. V shed 2 bases and J shed 1 base, with 12 bases lying between them. CDR3 nucleotide sequence: TGTGCCATCAGTGAGAGGACAGCCTCTTCCTACGAGCAGTACTTC. It specifies CAISERTASSYEQYF.

This clone was picked up one time. This chain joins TRBV5-1 and TRBJ2-1; no reliable D call. This CDR3 is 15 amino acids long. CDR1 is SGHRS and CDR2 is YFSETQ in the germline V gene. Trimming pared 4 bases from V and 8 bases from J, leaving 19 bases between. The DNA for the CDR3 is TGCGCCAGCAGCCCAGGACCAGCACTTGTGGATGAGCAGTTCTTC. Translated: CASSPGPALVDEQFF.

In DNA, the CDR3 is TGTGCCAGCAGCCAAGATGCGGGAGACTACGAGCAGTACTTC. Protein: CASSQDAGDYEQYF. The chain carries TRBV4-2 and TRBJ2-7, with 7 bases aligning to TRBD2. The CDR3 length is 14 residues. With V trimmed by 0 bases and J by 3 bases, 2 bases remained unmatched. Germline values: CDR1 LGHNA, CDR2 YNFKEQ.